This T cell receptor beta chain was documented in a study of human T cells and chemical hapten exposure. This clonotype was picked up many times. Unique molecular identifiers were linked by the library to individual cDNA molecules. One entry per CDR3 protein results from TCRdb running MiXCR on the 5' RACE reads. The sample includes about 140,000 distinct CDR3 sequences, 3.5% to 5% of them seen just once. Total RNA came from unfractionated whole blood. V lost 3 bases to trimming and J lost 3 bases, with 8 bases between them. The CDR3 loop spans 14 amino acids. Germline V gene lookup returns CDR1 KGHDR and CDR2 SFDVKD.

The chain employs TRBV24-1 and TRBJ2-1; D gene uncertain. The clonotype originates from a female donor in good health. CDR3 region: CATSDGRDYNEQFF. CDR3 coding DNA: TGTGCCACCAGTGATGGCAGAGACTACAATGAGCAGTTCTTC.